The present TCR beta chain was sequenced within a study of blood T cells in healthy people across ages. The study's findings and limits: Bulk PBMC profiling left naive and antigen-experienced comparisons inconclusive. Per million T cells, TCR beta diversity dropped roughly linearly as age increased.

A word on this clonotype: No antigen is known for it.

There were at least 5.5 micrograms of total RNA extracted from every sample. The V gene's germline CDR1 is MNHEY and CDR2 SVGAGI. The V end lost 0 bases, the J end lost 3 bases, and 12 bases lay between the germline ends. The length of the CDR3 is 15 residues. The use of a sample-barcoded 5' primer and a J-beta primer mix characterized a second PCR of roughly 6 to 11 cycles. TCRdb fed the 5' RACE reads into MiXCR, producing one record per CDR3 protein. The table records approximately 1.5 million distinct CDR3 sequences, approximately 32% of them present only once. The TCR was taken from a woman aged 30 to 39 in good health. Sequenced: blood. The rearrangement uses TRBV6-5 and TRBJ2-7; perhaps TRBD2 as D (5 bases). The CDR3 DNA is TGTGCCAGCAGTTACTCGTCGGCACGGGGCTACGAGCAGTACTTC. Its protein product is CASSYSSARGYEQYF.